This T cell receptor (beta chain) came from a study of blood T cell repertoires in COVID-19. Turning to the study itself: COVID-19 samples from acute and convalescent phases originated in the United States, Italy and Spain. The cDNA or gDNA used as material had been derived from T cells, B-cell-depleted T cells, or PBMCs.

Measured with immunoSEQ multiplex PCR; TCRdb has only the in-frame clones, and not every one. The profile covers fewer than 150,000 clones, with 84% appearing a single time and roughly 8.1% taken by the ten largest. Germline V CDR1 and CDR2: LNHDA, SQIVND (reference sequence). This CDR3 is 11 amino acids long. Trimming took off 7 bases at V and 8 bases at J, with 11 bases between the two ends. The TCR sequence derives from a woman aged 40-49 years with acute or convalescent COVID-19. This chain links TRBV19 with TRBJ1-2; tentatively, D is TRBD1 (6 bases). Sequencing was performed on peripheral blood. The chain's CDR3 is CASTGERGYTF. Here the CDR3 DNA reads TGTGCCAGTACAGGGGAGCGCGGCTACACCTTC.